The clone carrying this T cell receptor (beta chain) was found a few times. The antigen is unknown. The sample is drawn from a study of T cells after yellow fever vaccination. Broader study findings: In FACS-sorted repertoires, abundant clonotypes from the bulk population could appear as contaminants. Most primary-vaccination clones reappeared after the booster (just under 98% CD4, 88% CD8).

Per germline, CDR1 MNHEY and CDR2 SVGEGT. The CDR3 loop spans 15 amino acids. Trimming stripped 2 bases from V and 4 bases from J, with 14 bases between. A universal primer site and UMIs were added as TCR cDNA was made by 5'RACE template switching. From the 5' RACE reads, TCRdb called clonotypes with MiXCR, one entry per CDR3 protein. The sample holds 310,000 or so distinct CDR3 sequences, about 6.6% seen once. This TCR derives from a man between 18 and 29 years old who received the YFV17D yellow fever vaccine. The J gene is TRBJ1-2, the V gene TRBV6-2 or TRBV6-3; D unclear. The sample consisted of PBMCs, taken about 49 days after the first yellow fever vaccination. The CDR3 reads CASSYRPPFAYGYTF. Here the CDR3 DNA reads TGTGCCAGCAGTTACCGGCCGCCCTTCGCCTATGGCTACACCTTC.